This T cell receptor (beta chain) was captured in a study of blood T cell repertoires in COVID-19. This clone was counted once. TCRdb's table, derived via immunoSEQ multiplex PCR, lists solely in-frame clones and lacks some. The sample includes roughly 80,000 clones, 65% to 85% of them seen just once. This sequence was found in a woman aged 60-75 years with acute or convalescent COVID-19. Sequenced input: peripheral blood.

The CDR3 loop is CASSEEHKGNGYTF. CDR3 sequence (DNA): TGTGCCAGCAGTGAAGAGCACAAGGGGAATGGCTACACCTTC. The chain couples TRBV6-1 to TRBJ1-2, with D maybe TRBD1 (5 bases). Germline loops: CDR1 MNHNS, CDR2 SASEGT. This CDR3 has 14 amino acids. The V and J ends lost 1 base and 6 bases respectively, with 12 bases between them.